These 21 T cell receptor beta chains originate from one sample sequenced in a study of human T cells and chemical hapten exposure. From the RACE reads, TCRdb called clonotypes with MiXCR, one entry per CDR3 protein. Of 150,000 to 200,000 distinct CDR3 sequences detected, roughly 25% appear once; the ten largest clones hold approximately 2.3%. Described time point: patch test 3, about 24 weeks after DPC sensitization. The sample's treatment: therapeutic diphenylcyclopropenone sensitization with weekly scalp DPC. The sample consisted of whole blood, taken in connection with sensitization to the hapten diphenylcyclopropenone (DPC). The receptor source for this set is a woman under 30 with alopecia areata. Some clones in this sample may be carry-over from other donors' samples.

This clonotype was detected only a few times. The rearrangement links TRBV9 to TRBJ2-5; perhaps TRBD2 as D (5 bases). Germline values: CDR1 SGDLS, CDR2 YYNGEE. Deletions cut 4 bases from V and 2 bases from J, with 15 bases between. The CDR3 is made up of 15 amino acids. The CDR3 bases are TGTGCCAGCAGCTCCTCCGGGATCTCTCAAGAGACCCAGTACTTC. This translates into CASSSSGISQETQYF.

This chain uses TRBV7-9 with TRBJ2-5; D is tentatively TRBD1 or TRBD2 (5 bases each). The V gene lost 5 bases and the J gene lost 10 bases, with 17 bases spanning the gap. The CDR3 sequence is 13 residues long. Germline CDR1 is SEHNR and CDR2 is FQNEAQ (reference sequence). The DNA for the CDR3 is TGTGCCAGCAGCCTTACTACGCTGGGGGACCAGTACTTC. Translating it yields CASSLTTLGDQYF.

This clonotype was picked up a small number of times. The chain joins TRBV27 to TRBJ2-1; D not resolved. CDR1 is MNHEY and CDR2 is SMNVEV in the germline V gene (reference sequence). The germline V and J ends were trimmed by 3 bases and 6 bases, with 3 bases remaining between them. This CDR3 is 11 amino acids long. CDR3 region: CASSFGNEQFF. The CDR3 bases are TGTGCCAGCAGTTTTGGCAATGAGCAGTTCTTC.

This clonotype was observed a handful of times. The CDR3 sequence is CASSQEIGRGETQYF. Here the CDR3 DNA reads TGCGCCAGCAGCCAAGAAATTGGGAGGGGAGAGACCCAGTACTTC. The rearrangement links TRBV4-1 to TRBJ2-5, with 7 bases lining up with TRBD2. The ends lost 0 bases at V and 4 bases at J; junction bases unmatched: 5. CDR3 length: 15 residues. The germline CDR1 and CDR2 sequences are MGHRA and YSYEKL.

The chain recombines TRBV6-6 with TRBJ2-7; D remains ambiguous. The CDR3 spans 12 residues. Trimming removed 0 bases at V and 3 bases at J, with 3 bases between. The germline V gene encodes CDR1 MNHNY and CDR2 SVGAGI (reference sequence). The CDR3 loop is CASSYSLYEQYF. DNA of the CDR3: TGTGCCAGCAGTTACTCGCTCTACGAGCAGTACTTC.

The chain recombines TRBV20-1 with TRBJ1-6, with 10 positions matching TRBD1. This CDR3 spans 15 amino acids. The V and J ends lost 3 bases and 3 bases, in that order; junction bases with no gene match: 2. CDR1 and CDR2 from the germline V gene are DFQATT and SNEGSKA (reference sequence). The CDR3 region has the DNA TGCAGTGCTAGGGGGGACAGGGGCTATAATTCACCCCTCCACTTT. It yields the protein CSARGDRGYNSPLHF.

The rearrangement uses TRBV29-1 and TRBJ1-2, with D possibly matching TRBD1 (6 bases). Trimming removed 3 bases at V and 2 bases at J, with 10 bases between. Germline V gives CDR1 SQVTM, CDR2 ANQGSEA. The CDR3 runs 13 residues. The CDR3 protein is CSVDFTGNYGYTF. CDR3 coding DNA: TGCAGCGTTGATTTCACAGGGAACTATGGCTACACCTTC.

The table lists this clonotype with many counts. The rearrangement links TRBV6-4 to TRBJ2-1; 12 bases are shared with TRBD2. V shed 2 bases, J shed 10 bases, and the junction held 3 bases outside the gene matches. This CDR3 contains 14 residues. CDR1 is MRHNA and CDR2 is SNTAGT in the germline V gene. Written as DNA, the CDR3 is TGTGCCAGCAGTGACGGACTAGCGGGACGGGAGCAGTTCTTC. This codes for CASSDGLAGREQFF.

V gene TRBV20-1 combines with J gene TRBJ2-7, with 12 bases that match TRBD2. This CDR3 has 14 residues. V lost 3 bases to trimming and J lost 4 bases; unmatched junction nucleotides: 4. Germline CDR1 is DFQATT and CDR2 is SNEGSKA (reference sequence). Written as DNA, the CDR3 is TGCAGTGCTAGGACTAGCGGGAGAATGTACGAGCAGTACTTC. It encodes CSARTSGRMYEQYF.

This clonotype came up a few times. The chain is built from TRBV20-1 and TRBJ1-3; D ambiguous. CDR3 length: 14 residues. Trimming took off 3 bases at V and 0 bases at J, with 9 bases between the two ends. Germline V lookup: CDR1 DFQATT, CDR2 SNEGSKA (reference sequence). The CDR3 here is CSARRQVSGNTIYF. In nucleotides, the CDR3 is TGCAGTGCTAGGCGGCAGGTCTCTGGAAACACCATATATTTT.

The genes are TRBV6-2 or TRBV6-3 and TRBJ2-5, with D uncertain. The CDR3 consists of 11 residues. From germline, CDR1 is MNHEY and CDR2 SVGEGT. V lost 6 bases and J 1 base, leaving 3 bases between the germline ends. For the CDR3, the DNA is TGTGCCAGCAGGATCCAAGAGACCCAGTACTTC. Its translation: CASRIQETQYF.

This clonotype was detected a few times. The chain employs TRBV4-1 and TRBJ1-4; D call uncertain. The CDR3 sequence is 15 residues long. Germline V CDR1 and CDR2: MGHRA, YSYEKL. Between the trimmed V and J ends, which lost 1 base and 7 bases, there was a span of 13 bases. CDR3: CASSQVGLPGEKLFF. DNA of the CDR3: TGCGCCAGCAGCCAAGTAGGCTTGCCGGGTGAAAAACTGTTTTTT.

This clonotype came up a few times. J is TRBJ1-5 and V is TRBV11-2; 7 bases are shared with TRBD1. The V segment lost 5 bases and the J segment 2 bases; nucleotides outside the gene matches: 6. Germline V gene sequence: CDR1 SGHAT, CDR2 FQNNGV. The CDR3 sequence is 15 residues long. The CDR3 bases are TGTGCCAGCAGCCTCCACAGGGGTGGCAATCAGCCCCAGCATTTT. Amino acid sequence: CASSLHRGGNQPQHF.

In its sample, this clonotype was seen a few times. The genes are TRBV12-3 or TRBV12-4 and TRBJ2-6; no clear D gene. The CDR3 has 14 residues. V was cut by 8 bases and J by 0 bases, with 8 bases left in between. The CDR3 is CASCRSSGANVLTF. In DNA form, the CDR3 reads TGTGCCAGCTGCAGGAGCTCTGGGGCCAACGTCCTGACTTTC.

The rearrangement uses TRBV28 and TRBJ1-4; 7 bases fit TRBD1. Germline trimming cut 5 bases from V and 7 bases from J; bases unmatched to any gene: 7. The CDR3 has 14 residues. Germline loops: CDR1 MDHEN, CDR2 SYDVKM. The CDR3 loop reads CASSKTGLREKLFF. CDR3 sequence (DNA): TGTGCCAGCAGTAAGACAGGGTTGCGTGAAAAACTGTTTTTT. Drawing the rest from reference TRBV28 and TRBJ1-4, the complete variable domain is DVKVTQSSRYLVKRTGEKVFLECVQDMDHENMFWYRQDPGLGLRLIYFSYDVKMKEKGDIPEGYSVSREKKERFSLILESASTNQTSMYLCASSKTGLREKLFFGSGTQLSVL.

This clonotype was counted only a few times. The rearrangement uses TRBV7-9 and TRBJ2-1; 10 bases fit TRBD2. Per the germline V gene, CDR1 is SEHNR and CDR2 is FQNEAQ (reference sequence). V shed 5 bases and J 8 bases; nucleotides not matched to a gene: 9. The CDR3 extends over 15 amino acids. CDR3 region: CASSPPGTSVDEQFF. In DNA, the CDR3 is TGTGCCAGCAGCCCTCCCGGGACTAGCGTGGATGAGCAGTTCTTC.

This clonotype was recorded a few times. The chain uses TRBV19 and TRBJ2-2, with no clear D. CDR1 is LNHDA and CDR2 is SQIVND in the germline V gene (reference sequence). V was pared by 3 bases and J by 7 bases, with 9 bases between. The CDR3 totals 13 residues. In DNA, the CDR3 is TGTGCCAGTAGTATGCGAAGCAGCGGGGAGCTGTTTTTT. Translation gives CASSMRSSGELFF.

The rearrangement links TRBV19 to TRBJ2-1; TRBD2 aligns across 9 bases. The V gene end was trimmed by 1 base and the J gene end by 9 bases; junction bases not matched to a gene: 4. CDR1 LNHDA and CDR2 SQIVND come from the germline V gene (reference sequence). The CDR3 totals 14 residues. The CDR3 DNA follows: TGTGCCAGTAGTATAGGGACTAGCGTCTCTGAGCAGTTCTTC. Its protein is CASSIGTSVSEQFF.

The genes are TRBV2 and TRBJ1-5; 7 positions agree with TRBD1. The CDR3 runs to 16 residues. Germline values: CDR1 SNHLY, CDR2 FYNNEI. With V trimmed by 5 bases and J by 8 bases, 15 bases remained unmatched. The CDR3 DNA reads as TGTGCCAGCAGTAACCCCCTCCGGGACAGAATAAAGCCCCAGCATTTT. It is translated as CASSNPLRDRIKPQHF. The complete variable domain, with remaining parts taken from reference TRBV2 and TRBJ1-5, reads EPEVTQTPSHQVTQMGQEVILRCVPISNHLYFYWYRQILGQKVEFLVSFYNNEISEKSEIFDDQFSVERPDGSNFTLKIRSTKLEDSAMYFCASSNPLRDRIKPQHFGDGTRLSIL.

The rearrangement joins TRBV4-3 to TRBJ1-4; no firm D call. In germline, CDR1 is LGHNA, CDR2 YSLEER. This CDR3 comprises 14 residues. Deletions cut 0 bases from V and 11 bases from J, with 13 bases between. This CDR3 is CASSQDQRQAKLFF. The CDR3 DNA reads TGCGCCAGCAGCCAAGATCAAAGGCAGGCTAAACTGTTTTTT.

This clonotype was picked up a small number of times. This chain links TRBV12-3 or TRBV12-4 with TRBJ1-5, with D perhaps matching TRBD1 (6 bases). CDR3 length equals 15 residues. Trimming cost V 6 bases and J 2 bases, with 14 bases left between them. In DNA form, the CDR3 reads TGTGCCAGCAGAGACAAACAGGGAGGCAATCAGCCCCAGCATTTT. Translating gives CASRDKQGGNQPQHF.